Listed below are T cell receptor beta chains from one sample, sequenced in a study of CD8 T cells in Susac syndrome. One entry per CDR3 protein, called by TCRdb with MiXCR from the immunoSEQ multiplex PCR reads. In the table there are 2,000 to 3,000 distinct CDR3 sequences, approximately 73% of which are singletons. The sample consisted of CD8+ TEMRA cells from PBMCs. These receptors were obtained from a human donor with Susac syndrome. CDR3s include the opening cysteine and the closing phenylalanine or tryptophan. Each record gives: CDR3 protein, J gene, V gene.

CDR3aa: CATSPTSASYEQYF
j_gene: TRBJ2-7
v_gene: TRBV27

CDR3aa: CASSLLKGGWETQYF
j_gene: TRBJ2-5
v_gene: TRBV27

CDR3aa: CASSLGDESIRAYEQYF
j_gene: TRBJ2-7
v_gene: TRBV5-1

CDR3aa: CASSVPPGGVGYTF
j_gene: TRBJ1-2
v_gene: TRBV9

CDR3aa: CASSPGTGSTDTQYF
j_gene: TRBJ2-3
v_gene: TRBV12-3/TRBV12-4

CDR3aa: CASSYDNYEQYF
j_gene: TRBJ2-7
v_gene: TRBV6-5

CDR3aa: CASRKLRNNLAPQHF
j_gene: TRBJ1-5
v_gene: TRBV19

CDR3aa: CASSYSGTVQETQYF
j_gene: TRBJ2-5
v_gene: TRBV6-5

CDR3aa: CASSQGGGWVTPSTDTQYF
j_gene: TRBJ2-3
v_gene: TRBV13

CDR3aa: CASSEGGEIEKLFF
j_gene: TRBJ1-4
v_gene: TRBV2

CDR3aa: CASSAGWWDSGQETQYF
j_gene: TRBJ2-5
v_gene: TRBV9

CDR3aa: CASSASGADTQYF
j_gene: TRBJ2-3
v_gene: TRBV9

CDR3aa: CASSQEAGVTDTQYF
j_gene: TRBJ2-3
v_gene: TRBV4-1

CDR3aa: CASSLEFSTDEQFF
j_gene: TRBJ2-1
v_gene: TRBV12-3/TRBV12-4

CDR3aa: CASSLAVESNTGELFF
j_gene: TRBJ2-2
v_gene: TRBV5-1

CDR3aa: CASSFLPPTAPYEQYF
j_gene: TRBJ2-7
v_gene: TRBV13

CDR3aa: CASSPQGGWRETQYF
j_gene: TRBJ2-5
v_gene: TRBV7-8

CDR3aa: CASSFDGVRGNTIYF
j_gene: TRBJ1-3
v_gene: TRBV28

CDR3aa: CASSQEGQGASTDTQYF
j_gene: TRBJ2-3
v_gene: TRBV4-1

CDR3aa: CASRVQGWRVTDTQYF
j_gene: TRBJ2-3
v_gene: TRBV28

CDR3aa: CSATDTGTDSGELFF
j_gene: TRBJ2-2
v_gene: TRBV20-1

CDR3aa: CASMGGRNTQYF
j_gene: TRBJ2-3
v_gene: TRBV6-1

CDR3aa: CASSYWGSAEETQYF
j_gene: TRBJ2-5
v_gene: TRBV6-2/TRBV6-3

CDR3aa: CASSEGGSGETQYF
j_gene: TRBJ2-5
v_gene: TRBV2

CDR3aa: CASSSSPSSGNTIYF
j_gene: TRBJ1-3
v_gene: TRBV11-2

CDR3aa: CASSSSGRHRSNQPQHF
j_gene: TRBJ1-5
v_gene: TRBV5-6

CDR3aa: CASSPDRANTEAFF
j_gene: TRBJ1-1
v_gene: TRBV5-8

CDR3aa: CASSFFWPSVYNEQFF
j_gene: TRBJ2-1
v_gene: TRBV7-6

CDR3aa: CASSLGPFEAGANVLTF
j_gene: TRBJ2-6
v_gene: TRBV13

CDR3aa: CASSLFLAGGYEQYF
j_gene: TRBJ2-7
v_gene: TRBV27

CDR3aa: CASSKLADSYNEQFF
j_gene: TRBJ2-1
v_gene: TRBV6-5

CDR3aa: CASSGTGRGMWETQYF
j_gene: TRBJ2-5
v_gene: TRBV28

CDR3aa: CASSYSQTSGIYTGELFF
j_gene: TRBJ2-2
v_gene: TRBV6-5

CDR3aa: CASSVFAWGVGPYGYTF
j_gene: TRBJ1-2
v_gene: TRBV9

CDR3aa: CASSLGSRTDTQYF
j_gene: TRBJ2-3
v_gene: TRBV6-1

CDR3aa: CASSFGGVDGYTF
j_gene: TRBJ1-2
v_gene: TRBV7-3

CDR3aa: CASSPTSGSSYEQYF
j_gene: TRBJ2-7
v_gene: TRBV2

CDR3aa: CASSQDVVPSGNTIYF
j_gene: TRBJ1-3
v_gene: TRBV3-1

CDR3aa: CASSLTGTRGETQYF
j_gene: TRBJ2-5
v_gene: TRBV7-3

CDR3aa: CASSLSPQGGDTQYF
j_gene: TRBJ2-3
v_gene: TRBV27

CDR3aa: CASSFLAANEKLFF
j_gene: TRBJ1-4
v_gene: TRBV28